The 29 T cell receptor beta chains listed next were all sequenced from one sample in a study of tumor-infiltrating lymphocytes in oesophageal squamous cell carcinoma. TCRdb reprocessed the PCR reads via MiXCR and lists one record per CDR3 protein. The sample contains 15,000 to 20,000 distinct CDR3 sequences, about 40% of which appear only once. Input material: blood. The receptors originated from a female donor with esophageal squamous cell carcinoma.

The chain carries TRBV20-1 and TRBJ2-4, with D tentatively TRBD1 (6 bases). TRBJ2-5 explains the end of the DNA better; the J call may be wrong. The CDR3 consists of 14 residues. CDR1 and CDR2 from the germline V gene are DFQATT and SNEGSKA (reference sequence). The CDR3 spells CSAREGAIQETQYF. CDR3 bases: TGCAGTGCTAGAGAGGGGGCAATCCAAGAGACCCAGTACTTC.

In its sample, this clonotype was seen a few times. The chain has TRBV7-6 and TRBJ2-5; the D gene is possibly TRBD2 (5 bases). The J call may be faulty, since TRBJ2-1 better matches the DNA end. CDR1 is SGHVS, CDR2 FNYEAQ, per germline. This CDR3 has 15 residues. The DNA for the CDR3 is TGTGCCAGCAGCTTATCGGGATTGTCGGTGAATGAGCAGTTCTTC. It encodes CASSLSGLSVNEQFF.

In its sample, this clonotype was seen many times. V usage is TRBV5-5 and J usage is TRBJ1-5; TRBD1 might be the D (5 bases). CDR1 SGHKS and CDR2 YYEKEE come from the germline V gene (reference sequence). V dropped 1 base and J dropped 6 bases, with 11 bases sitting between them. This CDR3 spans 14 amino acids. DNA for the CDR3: TGTGCCAGCAGCTTGAGAGTAACAGGTCAGCCCCAGCATTTT. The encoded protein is CASSLRVTGQPQHF.

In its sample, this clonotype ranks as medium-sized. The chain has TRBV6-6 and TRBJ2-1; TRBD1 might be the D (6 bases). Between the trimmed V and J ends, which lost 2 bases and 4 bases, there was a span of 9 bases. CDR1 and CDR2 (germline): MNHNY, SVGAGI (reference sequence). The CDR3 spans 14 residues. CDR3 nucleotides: TGTGCCAGCAGTTACACCCAGGGGTACAATGAGCAGTTCTTC. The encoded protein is CASSYTQGYNEQFF.

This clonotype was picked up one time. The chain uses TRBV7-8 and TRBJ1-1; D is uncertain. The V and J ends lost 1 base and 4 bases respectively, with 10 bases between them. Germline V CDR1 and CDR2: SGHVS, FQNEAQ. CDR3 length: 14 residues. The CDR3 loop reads CASSLGSAGTEAFF. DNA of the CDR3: TGTGCCAGCAGCTTAGGTTCGGCGGGCACTGAAGCTTTCTTT.

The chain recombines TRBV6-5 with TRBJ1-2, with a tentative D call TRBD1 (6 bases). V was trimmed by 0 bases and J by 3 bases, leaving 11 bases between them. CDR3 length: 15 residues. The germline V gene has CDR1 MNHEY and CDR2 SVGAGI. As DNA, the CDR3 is TGTGCCAGCAGTTACTCGTCCAAGGGGGACTATGGCTACACCTTC. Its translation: CASSYSSKGDYGYTF.

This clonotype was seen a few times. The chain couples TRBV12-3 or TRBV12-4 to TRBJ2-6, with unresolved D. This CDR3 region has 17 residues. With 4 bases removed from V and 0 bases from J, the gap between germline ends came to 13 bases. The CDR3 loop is CASSSWNWLSGANVLTF. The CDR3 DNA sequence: TGTGCCAGCAGTTCGTGGAACTGGCTCTCTGGGGCCAACGTCCTGACTTTC.

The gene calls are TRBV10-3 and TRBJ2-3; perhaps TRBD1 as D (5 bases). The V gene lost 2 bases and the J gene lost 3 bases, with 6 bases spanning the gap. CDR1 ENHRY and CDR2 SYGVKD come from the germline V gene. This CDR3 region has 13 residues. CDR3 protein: CAISERQTDTQYF. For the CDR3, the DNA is TGTGCCATCAGTGAGAGACAGACAGATACGCAGTATTTT.

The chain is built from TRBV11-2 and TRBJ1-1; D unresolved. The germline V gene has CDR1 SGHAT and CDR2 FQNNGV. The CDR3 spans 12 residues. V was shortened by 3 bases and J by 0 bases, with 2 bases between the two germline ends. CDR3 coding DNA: TGTGCCAGCAGCTTTGTGAACACTGAAGCTTTCTTT. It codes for CASSFVNTEAFF.

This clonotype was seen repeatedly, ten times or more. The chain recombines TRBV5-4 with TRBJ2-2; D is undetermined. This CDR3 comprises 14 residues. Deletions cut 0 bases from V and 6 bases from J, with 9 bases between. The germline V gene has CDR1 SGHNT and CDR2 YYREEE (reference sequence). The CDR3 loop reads CASSLVAVSGELFF. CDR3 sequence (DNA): TGTGCCAGCAGCTTGGTGGCAGTATCCGGGGAGCTGTTTTTT.

This chain's CDR3 is CASNRGHGQGSTGELFF. In nucleotides, the CDR3 is TGTGCCAGCAACAGAGGCCACGGACAGGGCTCCACCGGGGAGCTGTTTTTT. This chain joins TRBV3-1 and TRBJ2-2; 8 nucleotides agree with TRBD1. V was pared by 7 bases and J by 4 bases, with 14 bases of the junction left unmatched. Germline V gene lookup returns CDR1 LGHDT and CDR2 YNNKEL (reference sequence). The CDR3 consists of 17 residues. Full variable domain (outside the CDR3, taken from reference TRBV3-1 and TRBJ2-2): DTAVSQTPKYLVTQMGNDKSIKCEQNLGHDTMYWYKQDSKKFLKIMFSYNNKELIINETVPNRFSPKSPDKAHLNLHINSLELGDSAVYFCASNRGHGQGSTGELFFGEGSRLTVL.

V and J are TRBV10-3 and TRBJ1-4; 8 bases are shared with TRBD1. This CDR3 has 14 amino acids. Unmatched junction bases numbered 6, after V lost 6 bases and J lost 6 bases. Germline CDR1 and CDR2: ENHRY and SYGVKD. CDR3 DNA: TGTGCCATCAGCTATACAGGGGGAGATGAAAAACTGTTTTTT. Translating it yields CAISYTGGDEKLFF.

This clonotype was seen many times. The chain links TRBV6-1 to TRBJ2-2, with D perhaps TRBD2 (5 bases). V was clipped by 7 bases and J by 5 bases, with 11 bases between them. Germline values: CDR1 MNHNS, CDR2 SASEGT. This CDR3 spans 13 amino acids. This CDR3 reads CASTRGSTGELFF. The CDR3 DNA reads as TGTGCCAGCACCCGGGGTAGTACCGGGGAGCTGTTTTTT.

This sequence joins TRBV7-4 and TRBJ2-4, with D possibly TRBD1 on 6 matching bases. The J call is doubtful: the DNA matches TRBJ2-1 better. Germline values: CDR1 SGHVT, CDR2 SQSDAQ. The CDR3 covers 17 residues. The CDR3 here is CASSSPPGVGDNNEQFF. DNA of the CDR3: TGTGCCAGCAGCTCACCTCCAGGGGTTGGGGATAACAATGAGCAGTTCTTC.

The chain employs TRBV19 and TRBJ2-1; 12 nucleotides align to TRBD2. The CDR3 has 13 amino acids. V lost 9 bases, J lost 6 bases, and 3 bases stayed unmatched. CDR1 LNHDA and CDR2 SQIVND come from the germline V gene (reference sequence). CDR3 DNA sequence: TGTGCCAGCCGACTAGCGGGAGTCAATGAGCAGTTCTTC. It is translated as CASRLAGVNEQFF. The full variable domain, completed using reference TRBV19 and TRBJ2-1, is DGGITQSPKYLFRKEGQNVTLSCEQNLNHDAMYWYRQDPGQGLRLIYYSQIVNDFQKGDIAEGYSVSREKKESFPLTVTSAQKNPTAFYLCASRLAGVNEQFFGPGTRLTVL.

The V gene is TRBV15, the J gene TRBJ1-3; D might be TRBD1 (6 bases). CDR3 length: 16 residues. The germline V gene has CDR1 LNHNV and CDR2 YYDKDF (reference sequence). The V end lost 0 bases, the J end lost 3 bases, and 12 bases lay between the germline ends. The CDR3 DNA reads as TGTGCCACCAGCAGAGAGGGGGGGCAGGGTGGAAACACCATATATTTT. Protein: CATSREGGQGGNTIYF.

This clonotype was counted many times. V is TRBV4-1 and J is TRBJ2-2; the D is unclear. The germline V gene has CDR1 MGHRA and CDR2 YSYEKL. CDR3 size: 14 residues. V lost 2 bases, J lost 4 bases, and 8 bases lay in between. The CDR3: CASSQLHFTGELFF. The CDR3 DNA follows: TGCGCCAGCAGCCAACTTCACTTCACCGGGGAGCTGTTTTTT.

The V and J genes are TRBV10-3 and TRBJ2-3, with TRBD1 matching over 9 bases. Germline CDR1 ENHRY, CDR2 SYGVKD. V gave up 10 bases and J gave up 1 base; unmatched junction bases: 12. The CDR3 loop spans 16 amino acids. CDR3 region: CATNMGGQGGTDTQYF. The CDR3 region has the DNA TGTGCCACCAATATGGGGGGACAGGGAGGCACAGATACGCAGTATTTT.

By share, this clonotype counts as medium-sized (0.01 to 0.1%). The chain's CDR3 is CASSLRLAGDGEQYF. The CDR3 nucleotides are TGTGCCAGCAGCTTAAGGCTAGCGGGAGATGGGGAGCAGTACTTC. The chain uses TRBV7-6 and TRBJ2-7; TRBD2 matches 10 bases. This CDR3 spans 15 amino acids. The V segment lost 2 bases and the J segment 7 bases; nucleotides outside the gene matches: 8. The germline V gene encodes CDR1 SGHVS and CDR2 FNYEAQ.

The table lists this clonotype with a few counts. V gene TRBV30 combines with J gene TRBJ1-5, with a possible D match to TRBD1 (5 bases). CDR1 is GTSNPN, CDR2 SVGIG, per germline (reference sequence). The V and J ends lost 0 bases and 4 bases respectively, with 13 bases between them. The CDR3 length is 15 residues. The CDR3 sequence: CAWSVELRTNQPQHF. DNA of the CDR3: TGTGCCTGGAGTGTAGAGCTACGGACAAATCAGCCCCAGCATTTT.

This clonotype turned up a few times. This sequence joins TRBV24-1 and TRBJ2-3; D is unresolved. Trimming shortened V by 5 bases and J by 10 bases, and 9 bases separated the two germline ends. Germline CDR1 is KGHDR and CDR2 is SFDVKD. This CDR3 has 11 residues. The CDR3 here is CATSGGFSQYF. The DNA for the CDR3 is TGTGCCACCAGTGGGGGATTTTCGCAGTATTTT.

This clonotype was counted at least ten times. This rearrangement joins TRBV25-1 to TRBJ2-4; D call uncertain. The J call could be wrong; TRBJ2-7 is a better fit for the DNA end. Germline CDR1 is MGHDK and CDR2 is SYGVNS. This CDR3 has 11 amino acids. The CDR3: CASSITDEQYF. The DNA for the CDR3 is TGTGCCAGCAGTATTACAGACGAGCAGTACTTC.

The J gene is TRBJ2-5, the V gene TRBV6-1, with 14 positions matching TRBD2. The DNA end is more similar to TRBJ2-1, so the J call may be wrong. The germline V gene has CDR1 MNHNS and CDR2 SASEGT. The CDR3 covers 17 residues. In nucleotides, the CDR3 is TGTGCCAGCAGTTATGGACTAGCGGGAGGAAGAAACAATGAGCAGTTCTTC. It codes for CASSYGLAGGRNNEQFF.

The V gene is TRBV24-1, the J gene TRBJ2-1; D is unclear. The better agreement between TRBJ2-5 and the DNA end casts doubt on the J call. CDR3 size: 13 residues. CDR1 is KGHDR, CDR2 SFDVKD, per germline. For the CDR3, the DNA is TGTGCCACCGCGGAGCAGCTACAAGAGACCCAGTACTTC. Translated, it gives CATAEQLQETQYF.

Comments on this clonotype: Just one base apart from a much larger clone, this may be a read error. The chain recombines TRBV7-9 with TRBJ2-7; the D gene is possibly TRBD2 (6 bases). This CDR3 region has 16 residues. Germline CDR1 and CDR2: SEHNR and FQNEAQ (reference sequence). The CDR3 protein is CASSLESGEPYNEQYF. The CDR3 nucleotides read TGTGCTAGCAGCTTAGAATCGGGGGAGCCCTACAATGAGCAGTACTTC. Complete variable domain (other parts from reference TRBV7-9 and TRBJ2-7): DTGVSQNPRHKITKRGQNVTFRCDPISEHNRLYWYRQTLGQGPEFLTYFQNEAQLEKSRLLSDRFSAERPKGSFSTLEIQRTEQGDSAMYLCASSLESGEPYNEQYFGPGTRLTVT.

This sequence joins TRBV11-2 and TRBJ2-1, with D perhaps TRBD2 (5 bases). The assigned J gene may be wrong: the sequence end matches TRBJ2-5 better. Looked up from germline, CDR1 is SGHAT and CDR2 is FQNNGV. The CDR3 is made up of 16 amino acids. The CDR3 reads CASSPIGEGSLETQYF. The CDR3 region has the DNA TGTGCCAGCAGCCCCATCGGGGAAGGGAGTCTGGAGACCCAGTACTTC.

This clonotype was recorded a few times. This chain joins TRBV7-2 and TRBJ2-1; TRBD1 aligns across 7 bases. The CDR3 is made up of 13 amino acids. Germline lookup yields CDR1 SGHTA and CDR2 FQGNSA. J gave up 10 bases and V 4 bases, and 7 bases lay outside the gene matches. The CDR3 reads CASSSNRGWEQFF. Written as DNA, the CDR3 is TGTGCCAGCAGCTCTAACAGGGGCTGGGAGCAGTTCTTC.

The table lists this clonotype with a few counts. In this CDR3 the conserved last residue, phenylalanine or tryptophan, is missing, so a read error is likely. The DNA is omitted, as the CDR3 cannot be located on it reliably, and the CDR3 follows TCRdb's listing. CDR3: CASSFEESYGYTFGS. The chain carries TRBV12-3 or TRBV12-4 and TRBJ2-1. Including both end residues, the CDR3 is 15 amino acids long.

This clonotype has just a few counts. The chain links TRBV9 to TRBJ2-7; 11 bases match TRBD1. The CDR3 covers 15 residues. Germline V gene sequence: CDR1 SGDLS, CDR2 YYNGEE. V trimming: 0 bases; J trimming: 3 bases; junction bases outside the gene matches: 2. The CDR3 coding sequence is TGTGCCAGCAGCGTAGGGGACAGGGGGGGCTACGAGCAGTACTTC. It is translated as CASSVGDRGGYEQYF.